The clone carrying this T cell receptor beta chain was recorded only once. Its matching antigen is unknown. This specimen belongs to a study of identical twins. CDR3 length: 14 amino acids. V was shortened by 3 bases and J by 5 bases, with 14 bases between the two germline ends. The V gene's germline CDR1 is MNHEY and CDR2 SMNVEV (reference sequence). Findings and caveats of the study: With abundant cord blood beta clonotypes, insertions were fewer; memory repertoires showed no such pattern.

TCRdb recomputed calls from the 5' RACE reads with MiXCR, one row per CDR3 protein. This sample yields around 470,000 distinct CDR3 sequences, of which 11% to 15% are seen a single time; approximately 0.52% belongs to the top ten. These sequences were also reported in another study, on yellow fever vaccine responses in identical twins.

The source of this sequence is a woman under 30 in good health. The V call is TRBV27, the J call TRBJ2-7; weak D call: TRBD1 (6 bases). The sample consisted of CD4+ T cells sorted from blood. In nucleotides, the CDR3 is TGTGCCAGCAGTTTTTCACTGGCAGGGGACGAGCAGTACTTC. It codes for CASSFSLAGDEQYF.